This T cell receptor (beta chain) was documented in a study of blood T cells in healthy people across ages. Total RNA was extracted at no less than 6 micrograms per sample. V was pared by 6 bases and J by 1 base, with 8 bases of the junction left unmatched. Germline CDR1 is DFQATT and CDR2 is SNEGSKA (reference sequence). The CDR3 is made up of 15 amino acids. Notes on this clonotype: Its matching antigen is unknown.

Notes on the study in general: There was no known CMV status for donors, so expanded clonotype changes were possibly confounded. It was held that diversity estimates obtained from one million T cells represented underestimates.

Together with a sample-barcoded 5' primer, a J-beta primer mix was included in a second PCR lasting about 7 to 11 cycles. TCRdb re-derived calls from the 5' RACE reads in MiXCR, one entry per CDR3 protein. There are hundreds of thousands of distinct CDR3 sequences in the sample; about 54% occur only once, and 30% to 45% lies in the top ten. The chain is built from TRBV20-1 and TRBJ2-3; TRBD2 agrees at 9 bases. What was sequenced was blood. This clonotype was obtained from a man in his fifties or sixties in good health. The CDR3 protein is CSAPERGVGTDTQYF. The CDR3 DNA reads TGCAGTGCGCCGGAGCGGGGGGTAGGCACAGATACGCAGTATTTT.